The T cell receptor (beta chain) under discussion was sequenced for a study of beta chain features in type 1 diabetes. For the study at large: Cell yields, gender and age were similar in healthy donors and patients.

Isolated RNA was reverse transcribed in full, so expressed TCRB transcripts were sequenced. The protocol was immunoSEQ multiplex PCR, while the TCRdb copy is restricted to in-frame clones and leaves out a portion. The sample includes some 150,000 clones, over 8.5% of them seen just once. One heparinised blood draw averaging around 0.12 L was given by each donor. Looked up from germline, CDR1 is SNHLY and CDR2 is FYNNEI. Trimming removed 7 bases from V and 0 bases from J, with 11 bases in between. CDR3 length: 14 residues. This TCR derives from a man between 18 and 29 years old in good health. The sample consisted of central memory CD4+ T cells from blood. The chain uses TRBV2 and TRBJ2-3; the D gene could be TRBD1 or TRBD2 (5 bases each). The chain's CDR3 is CASTSGRSTDTQYF. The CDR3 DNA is TGTGCCAGCACTTCGGGACGGAGCACAGATACGCAGTATTTT.